This T cell receptor beta chain comes out of a study of cytomegalovirus exposure and HLA in healthy donors. PCR involved 60 Vbeta and 13 Jbeta primers. TCRdb's copy holds only in-frame clones and misses some; the assay was immunoSEQ multiplex PCR. This repertoire shows some 180,000 clones, roughly 70% found once; its top ten account for 2.9%. After removal of 0 bases from V and 11 bases from J, the junction contained 12 bases not matched to a gene. CDR1 and CDR2 from the germline V gene are LGHNA and YSLEER. This CDR3 region has 16 residues. This TCR derives from a male donor in good health and CMV-seronegative. This sequence joins TRBV4-3 and TRBJ1-5, with 8 bases fitting TRBD1. The material sequenced was PBMCs. The CDR3 region has the DNA TGCGCCAGCAGCCAAGATCTGGGGGACAGGACCCAAGCCCAGCATTTT. It encodes CASSQDLGDRTQAQHF.